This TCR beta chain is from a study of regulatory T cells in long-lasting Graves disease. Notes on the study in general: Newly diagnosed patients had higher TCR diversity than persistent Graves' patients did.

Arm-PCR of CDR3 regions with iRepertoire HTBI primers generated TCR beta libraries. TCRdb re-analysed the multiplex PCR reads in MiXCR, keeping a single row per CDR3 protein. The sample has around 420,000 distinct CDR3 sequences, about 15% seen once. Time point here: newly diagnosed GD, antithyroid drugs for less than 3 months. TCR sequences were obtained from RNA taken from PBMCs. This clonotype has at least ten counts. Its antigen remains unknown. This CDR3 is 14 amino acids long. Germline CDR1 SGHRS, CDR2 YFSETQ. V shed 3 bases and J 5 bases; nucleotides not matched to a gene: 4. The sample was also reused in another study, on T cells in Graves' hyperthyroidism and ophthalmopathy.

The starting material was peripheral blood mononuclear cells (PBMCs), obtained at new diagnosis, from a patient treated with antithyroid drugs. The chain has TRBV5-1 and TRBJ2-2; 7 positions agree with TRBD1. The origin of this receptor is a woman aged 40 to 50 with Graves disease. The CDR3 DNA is TGCGCCAGCAGCTCGACAGGGTCAACCGGGGAGCTGTTTTTT. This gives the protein CASSSTGSTGELFF.